This T cell receptor (beta chain) was identified during a study of cytomegalovirus exposure and HLA in healthy donors. The CDR3 extends over 14 amino acids. V lost 6 bases and J lost 0; bases outside the gene matches: 2. In germline, CDR1 is SGHRS, CDR2 YFSETQ. PCR used 60 Vbeta primers and 13 Jbeta primers. Data came from immunoSEQ multiplex PCR; TCRdb stores just in-frame clones and leaves some out. The table lists approximately 110,000 clones, about 68% of them singletons. The chain recombines TRBV5-1 with TRBJ2-3, with 9 bases that match TRBD2. The specimen was PBMCs. This TCR was recovered from a man under 40 in good health and CMV-seropositive. The CDR3 protein is CASKTSGSTDTQYF. In nucleotides, the CDR3 is TGCGCCAGCAAGACTAGCGGAAGCACAGATACGCAGTATTTT.